Listed below are T cell receptor beta chains from one sample, sequenced in a study of blood T cells in healthy people across ages. One entry per CDR3 protein, called by TCRdb with MiXCR from the 5' RACE reads. The data hold more than 800,000 distinct CDR3 sequences, with around 30% observed a single time. Source material: blood. Source of these receptors: a woman older than 75 in good health. Each CDR3 is given with its conserved first and last residue. The D gene is left open where the match is weak. Clone size is shown for a subset of rows, as once, few, many or a class of expanded clone.

>TRBV5-1|TRBJ2-3|TRBD1|.
TGCGCCGGCAGCCCGGGACAGGCTGTTCTCACAGGTACGCAGTATTTT
CAGSPGQAVLTGTQYF
>TRBV3-1|TRBJ2-1|TRBD2|few
TGTGCCAGCAGCCCGAAGGGACTAGCAGAGTACAATGAGCAGTTCTTC
CASSPKGLAEYNEQFF
>TRBV18|TRBJ2-3|.|many
TGTGCCAGCTCAATTGGGCAAATGACAGATACGCAGTATTTT
CASSIGQMTDTQYF
>TRBV12-3/TRBV12-4|TRBJ1-2|.|many
TGTGCCAGCAGTTCCCCCAGGGGACTGAGCACCTTC
CASSSPRGLSTF
>TRBV7-9|TRBJ1-2|.|few
TGTGCCAGCAGCTTGGGGGCGCCGTCGAGGTTTGGTGGCTACACCTTC
CASSLGAPSRFGGYTF
>TRBV7-9|TRBJ2-3|.|many
TGTGCCAGCAGCTTAGGGGCAGGTACGAGTGATACGCAGTATTTT
CASSLGAGTSDTQYF
>TRBV6-2/TRBV6-3|TRBJ2-1|.|.
TGTGCCAGCAGCGAGGCCCCCCGGTTTCGCGAGCAGTTCTTC
CASSEAPRFREQFF
>TRBV20-1|TRBJ1-1|.|few
TGCAGCGTCGATGGTGACAGACCCGTGAACACTGAAGCTTTCTTT
CSVDGDRPVNTEAFF
>TRBV18|TRBJ2-1|TRBD2|many
TGTGCCAGCTCACCGCCGGGACTAGCGGGGGGGCCGTACGTTGAGCAGTTCTTC
CASSPPGLAGGPYVEQFF
>TRBV15|TRBJ2-5|.|.
TGTGCCACCAGCAGGGGGAACAATGAGCAGTACTTC
CATSRGNNEQYF
>TRBV4-3|TRBJ2-5|TRBD2|many
TGCGCCAGCAGCCAAGATGTTCTGCGGGGGGGCCGGTATGAGACCCAGTACTTC
CASSQDVLRGGRYETQYF
>TRBV5-8|TRBJ2-7|TRBD1|many
TGTGCCAGCAGCCAGAAACTAGGACAGGGAACCTACGAGCAGTACTTC
CASSQKLGQGTYEQYF
>TRBV27|TRBJ1-5|.|.
TGTGCCAGCAGTTTACGGGGCGGGGGGCGCAGTGTCAATCAGCCCCAGCATTTT
CASSLRGGGRSVNQPQHF
>TRBV7-9|TRBJ2-4|TRBD1|.
TGTGCCAGCAGCTTAGCCGGACAGGGGAGGGCGGGAAACATTCAGTACTTC
CASSLAGQGRAGNIQYF
>TRBV20-1|TRBJ2-7|TRBD1|.
TGCAGTGCTAGGGACAGGGTCAGCGAGCAGTACTTC
CSARDRVSEQYF
>TRBV12-3/TRBV12-4|TRBJ2-7|.|many
TGTGCCAGCAGTTTAAACGTTGGCGAGCAGTACTTC
CASSLNVGEQYF
>TRBV20-1|TRBJ1-2|.|.
TGCAGTGCTAGTAACCGGGCAAGCTATGGCTACACCTTC
CSASNRASYGYTF
>TRBV5-1|TRBJ2-3|TRBD2|many
TGCGCCAGCAGTTGGACTAGCGGGGCTAGCACAGATACGCAGTATTTT
CASSWTSGASTDTQYF
>TRBV10-3|TRBJ2-1|TRBD2|.
TGTGCCATCAGTGAGACCTTGACTAGCGGCAATGAGCAGTTCTTC
CAISETLTSGNEQFF
>TRBV11-2|TRBJ2-2|.|few
TGTGCCAGCAGCTTAAGGGGGAACGCGAACACCGGGGAGCTGTTTTTT
CASSLRGNANTGELFF
>TRBV5-1|TRBJ1-5|.|.
TGCGCCAGCAGCTTGGAGGCAGGGGTGGGCAATCAGCCCCAGCATTTT
CASSLEAGVGNQPQHF
>TRBV12-3/TRBV12-4|TRBJ2-3|.|.
TGTGCCAGCAGACCCCTAGGCAAAGGGGGGGGAGCAGATACGCAGTATTTT
CASRPLGKGGGADTQYF
>TRBV5-1|TRBJ2-7|TRBD1|many
TGCGCCAGCAGCTCGTGGACAGGGATGAACTACGAGCAGTACTTC
CASSSWTGMNYEQYF
>TRBV20-1|TRBJ2-5|.|few
TGCAGTGCTAGAGCCCCGGCGGGGCAAGAGACCCAGTACTTC
CSARAPAGQETQYF
>TRBV7-9|TRBJ2-2|.|.
TGTGCCAGCAGCTCACAGAGGGCCGGGGAGCTGTTTTTT
CASSSQRAGELFF
>TRBV7-9|TRBJ2-3|.|many
TGTGCCAGCAGCTCCCTGGGGGGGGCGGATACGCAGTATTTT
CASSSLGGADTQYF
>TRBV2|TRBJ2-1|.|.
TGTGCCAGCAGTGAAGCGAAAGGTGAGCAGTTCTTC
CASSEAKGEQFF
>TRBV27|TRBJ1-4|.|.
TGTGCCAGCAGAGCAGGATTCCAAGAAAAACTGTTTTTT
CASRAGFQEKLFF
>TRBV4-3|TRBJ2-5|TRBD2|many
TGCGCCAGCAGCCAACAACATGCTGCGGGGGGCAGAGAGACCCAGTACTTC
CASSQQHAAGGRETQYF
>TRBV7-2|TRBJ1-2|.|many
TGTGCCAGCAGCTTAACCGGGACACTCGGAGCTGGCTACACCTTC
CASSLTGTLGAGYTF
>TRBV25-1|TRBJ1-5|.|few
TGTGCCAGCAGTGAAGGAGTTATCAATCAGCCCCAGCATTTT
CASSEGVINQPQHF
>TRBV4-3|TRBJ2-3|TRBD2|many
TGCGCCAGCAGCCAAGGCCTAGCGGGGGGGAGCACAGATACGCAGTATTTT
CASSQGLAGGSTDTQYF
>TRBV7-2|TRBJ2-3|TRBD2|many
TGTGCCAGCAGCTTGGGACTAGCGGTAACAGATACGCAGTATTTT
CASSLGLAVTDTQYF
>TRBV25-1|TRBJ2-3|TRBD2|many
TGTGCCAGCAGTTCCGGGACTAGCGGTTTCTCTAGCACAGATACGCAGTATTTT
CASSSGTSGFSSTDTQYF
>TRBV12-3/TRBV12-4|TRBJ1-1|.|few
TGTGCCAGCAGCAAGCTTCAGGGTTACACTGAAGCTTTCTTT
CASSKLQGYTEAFF
>TRBV20-1|TRBJ2-2|TRBD2|.
TGCAGTGCTAGAGATTGGCGGGGGGGGTTAACCGGGGAGCTGTTTTTT
CSARDWRGGLTGELFF
>TRBV29-1|TRBJ2-2|.|.
TGCAGCGCGAGGAGCGGAGTCAACACCGGGGAGCTGTTTTTT
CSARSGVNTGELFF
>TRBV19|TRBJ2-1|.|.
TGTGCCAGTAGTAGGAGACAGGTCACTGAGCAGTTCTTC
CASSRRQVTEQFF
>TRBV6-5|TRBJ1-5|.|.
TGTGCCAGCGGTTTACGAAGGAACAGCAATCAGCCCCAGCATTTT
CASGLRRNSNQPQHF
>TRBV7-2|TRBJ2-3|.|many
TGTGCCAGCAGCTTAAACGTCCAGAGCACAGATACGCAGTATTTT
CASSLNVQSTDTQYF
>TRBV7-3|TRBJ2-3|.|.
TGTGCCAGCAGCTTAACGGGACAAGGCACAGATACGCAGTATTTT
CASSLTGQGTDTQYF
>TRBV5-1|TRBJ2-3|.|many
TGCGCCAGCAGCTTGGGGTTTGCGGGGCCCGCAGATACGCAGTATTTT
CASSLGFAGPADTQYF
>TRBV10-3|TRBJ2-3|TRBD2|many
TGTGCCATCAGTGAACTAGCGGGGACCACAGATACGCAGTATTTT
CAISELAGTTDTQYF
>TRBV30|TRBJ1-2|.|.
TGTGCCTGGAATTCCGGACAGTTAGACTATGGCTACACCTTC
CAWNSGQLDYGYTF
>TRBV9|TRBJ2-5|TRBD2|many
TGTGCCAGCAGCGCCTTAGCGGGGGGGCCACAAGAGACCCAGTACTTC
CASSALAGGPQETQYF
>TRBV12-3/TRBV12-4|TRBJ2-2|.|few
TGTGCCAGCCGGGGACAAAGGAACACCGGGGAGCTGTTTTTT
CASRGQRNTGELFF
>TRBV27|TRBJ1-2|TRBD1|few
TGTGCCAGCAGTCCTATCGGACAGGGGCGCCGCGGTGGCTACACCTTC
CASSPIGQGRRGGYTF
>TRBV12-3/TRBV12-4|TRBJ2-2|.|many
TGTGCCAGCAACCAAGTTACCGGGGAGCTGTTTTTT
CASNQVTGELFF
>TRBV5-1|TRBJ2-3|TRBD2|few
TGCGCCAGCAGCCTGGGACTAGCGGTTGGCGCAGATACGCAGTATTTT
CASSLGLAVGADTQYF
>TRBV20-1|TRBJ2-3|TRBD1|.
TGCAGTGCTCACGGGACAGGGGGCGGGGATACGCAGTATTTT
CSAHGTGGGDTQYF
>TRBV12-3/TRBV12-4|TRBJ2-3|TRBD2|many
TGTGCCAGCAGTTTTTTGGGAGGGACTAGCACAGATACGCAGTATTTT
CASSFLGGTSTDTQYF
>TRBV4-2|TRBJ2-2|.|few
TGTGCCAGCAGCACCCAAGGAGGGTTAGGCACCGGGGAGCTGTTTTTT
CASSTQGGLGTGELFF
>TRBV29-1|TRBJ2-3|.|many
TGCAGCGCCTCCAACGGGGGAGATACGCAGTATTTT
CSASNGGDTQYF
>TRBV12-3/TRBV12-4|TRBJ1-2|.|.
TGTGCCAGCAGTTTGGTTGCAGGGGCTGTTGTTGGCTACACCTTC
CASSLVAGAVVGYTF